The 5 T cell receptor beta chains reported below all come from one sample, sequenced in a study of cytomegalovirus exposure and HLA in healthy donors. The PCR employed 60 Vbeta primers together with 13 Jbeta primers. Only in-frame clones appear in the TCRdb table, and some are missing; sequencing was by immunoSEQ multiplex PCR. The sample yields tens of thousands of clones, 80% seen once. Specimen: PBMCs. Receptors were obtained from a woman aged 25 to 39 in good health and CMV-seronegative.

This chain connects TRBV5-1 to TRBJ1-6, with 8 bases matching TRBD1. Germline trimming cut 4 bases from V and 7 bases from J; bases unmatched to any gene: 4. The CDR3 has 14 amino acids. CDR1 is SGHRS and CDR2 is YFSETQ in the germline V gene. The CDR3 region has the DNA TGCGCCAGCAGCCTGACAGGGGTCAATTCACCCCTCCACTTT. This gives the protein CASSLTGVNSPLHF. The full variable domain, with the rest looked up from reference TRBV5-1 and TRBJ1-6, is KAGVTQTPRYLIKTRGQQVTLSCSPISGHRSVSWYQQTPGQGLQFLFEYFSETQRNKGNFPGRFSGRQFSNSRSEMNVSTLELGDSALYLCASSLTGVNSPLHFGNGTRLTVT.

The rearrangement links TRBV6-5 to TRBJ2-3; tentatively, D is TRBD1 (5 bases). Germline CDR1 and CDR2: MNHEY and SVGAGI. This CDR3 is built from 16 residues. Trimming removed 0 bases from V and 0 bases from J, with 10 bases in between. CDR3 residues: CASSYSGPLSTDTQYF. The CDR3 nucleotides read TGTGCCAGCAGTTACTCGGGGCCCCTTAGCACAGATACGCAGTATTTT.

The CDR3 DNA reads as TGTGCCAGCAGCTTGCTGTATGGGACAGGTCAAGAGACCCAGTACTTC. Translation: CASSLLYGTGQETQYF. The chain uses TRBV5-4 and TRBJ2-5; TRBD1 matches 8 bases. Trimming at V came to 1 base and at J to 2 bases, leaving 7 bases not matched to a gene. CDR1 and CDR2 (germline): SGHNT, YYREEE (reference sequence). CDR3 length equals 16 residues.

The J gene is TRBJ2-7, the V gene TRBV30; D is ambiguous. V lost 6 bases, J lost 2 bases, and 14 bases lay in between. Germline-derived CDR1 and CDR2 are GTSNPN and SVGIG (reference sequence). The CDR3 covers 13 residues. CDR3 protein: CACRKGATYEQYF. The CDR3 coding sequence is TGTGCCTGCCGAAAAGGAGCAACCTACGAGCAGTACTTC.

The V call is TRBV7-9, the J call TRBJ1-1, with unresolved D. Deletions cut 1 base from V and 1 base from J, with 16 bases between. Germline V gives CDR1 SEHNR, CDR2 FQNEAQ (reference sequence). This CDR3 has 17 residues. The CDR3 DNA follows: TGTGCCAGCAGCTTAGTGCTCGGCGGGAATACGAACACTGAAGCTTTCTTT. Residues: CASSLVLGGNTNTEAFF.